The T cell receptor beta chain described here comes from a study of long-term antiretroviral therapy in people with HIV. Study results and caveats: Documentation of ART adherence, viral resistance or therapy changes was absent. Despite increasing after ART, diversity remained lower than that of transplant donor controls. Repertoires looked antigen-experienced, with only a slight naive shift after ART.

The CDR3 is 13 residues long. V lost 4 bases, J lost 3 bases, and 3 bases stayed unmatched. CDR1 and CDR2 from the germline V gene are SGHRS and YFSETQ. The run of the v3.0 immunoSEQ assay was at survey level. Sequencing used immunoSEQ multiplex PCR; TCRdb keeps in-frame clones, though not all of them. This repertoire shows some 28,000 clones, over 70% found once; its top ten account for approximately 9.9%. As to this clone: What it recognizes is unknown.

The clonotype originates from a man aged 25-45 years with HIV. The chain carries TRBV5-1 and TRBJ1-1; 7 bases map to TRBD1. Sequences were derived from unsorted PBMCs, sampled 2.7 to 2.9 years after starting antiretroviral therapy. The CDR3 nucleotides are TGCGCCAGCAGCCCTACAGGGGACACTGAAGCTTTCTTT. Encoded protein: CASSPTGDTEAFF.